This T cell receptor beta chain was profiled in a study of beta chain features in type 1 diabetes. Reverse transcription of all isolated RNA meant that expressed TCRB transcripts were sequenced. Repertoires were generated with immunoSEQ multiplex PCR, while TCRdb's copy carries only in-frame clones and drops some. The sample lists some 150,000 clones, approximately 10% occurring once. The specimen sequenced was central memory CD4+ T cells from blood. The sequence derives from a man younger than 30 in good health.

CDR3 loop: CASSQLQGTDTQYF. For the CDR3, the DNA is TGTGCCAGCAGCCAGCTACAGGGCACAGATACGCAGTATTTT. V is TRBV14 and J is TRBJ2-3, with D possibly matching TRBD1 (5 bases). This CDR3 has 14 amino acids. Germline CDR1 and CDR2: SGHDN and FVKESK. The ends were cut back, 3 bases at V and 1 base at J, with 8 bases in the middle.